The 8 T cell receptor beta chains presented below share a single source sample, sequenced in a study of T cells in Graves' hyperthyroidism and ophthalmopathy. Amplified TCR beta CDR3 regions derived from RNA transcripts. TCR CDR3 regions were first amplified by RT-PCR with HTBI primers. Using its own MiXCR run on the multiplex PCR reads, TCRdb lists one record per CDR3 protein. The sample holds around 520,000 distinct CDR3 sequences, roughly a quarter seen once. The source material was blood. These receptors all stem from a woman in her twenties or thirties with Graves' ophthalmopathy.

This clonotype appeared many times. V and J are TRBV2 and TRBJ1-2; 7 bases match TRBD1. The CDR3 spans 16 residues. Germline V gene lookup returns CDR1 SNHLY and CDR2 FYNNEI. J was trimmed by 3 bases and V by 0 bases; bases with no gene match: 7. The CDR3 DNA follows: TGTGCCAGCAGTGAAGCCGTTGACAGGGCTTACTATGGCTACACCTTC. Translated, it gives CASSEAVDRAYYGYTF.

The CDR3 coding sequence is TGTGCCAGCAGCACGGACGTGGGGGCTGAAGCTTTCTTT. Translating it yields CASSTDVGAEAFF. The chain couples TRBV7-3 to TRBJ1-1; possible D gene TRBD1, 5 bases. V lost 5 bases to trimming and J lost 6 bases, with 13 bases between them. CDR3 length equals 13 residues. Germline CDR1 is SGHTA and CDR2 is FQGTGA.

This clonotype was detected many times. V and J are TRBV5-1 and TRBJ2-2, with 7 bases fitting TRBD1. The germline CDR1 and CDR2 sequences are SGHRS and YFSETQ. The V and J ends lost 4 bases and 1 base, in that order; junction bases with no gene match: 4. CDR3 length: 15 amino acids. The DNA of the CDR3 is TGCGCCAGCAGCACCAGGACAGGGAACACCGGGGAGCTGTTTTTT. Encoded protein: CASSTRTGNTGELFF.

This clonotype was counted at least ten times. The chain employs TRBV24-1 and TRBJ2-5; 7 nucleotides agree with TRBD1. This CDR3 is built from 16 residues. Trimming removed 5 bases from V and 2 bases from J; junction bases left unmatched: 10. Germline CDR1 reads KGHDR; CDR2 reads SFDVKD. This chain's CDR3 is CATSGKTGTEQETQYF. As DNA, the CDR3 is TGTGCCACCAGTGGTAAAACCGGGACAGAGCAAGAGACCCAGTACTTC.

This clonotype was observed many times. The V and J genes are TRBV10-3 and TRBJ1-2; D is perhaps TRBD1 (5 bases). V was shortened by 5 bases and J by 0 bases, with 10 bases between the two germline ends. The CDR3 loop spans 14 amino acids. Germline values: CDR1 ENHRY, CDR2 SYGVKD. The CDR3 sequence: CAISPGPSNYGYTF. In DNA form, the CDR3 reads TGTGCCATCAGTCCGGGACCCTCTAACTATGGCTACACCTTC.

The rearrangement joins TRBV12-3 or TRBV12-4 to TRBJ1-1; D gene uncertain. Trimming pared 3 bases from V and 1 base from J, leaving 9 bases between. The CDR3 runs 14 residues. CDR3 DNA: TGTGCCAGCAGTTTTGGTAGGAGGAACACTGAAGCTTTCTTT. It yields the protein CASSFGRRNTEAFF.

At least ten counts were recorded for this clonotype. V and J are TRBV28 and TRBJ2-5; D is perhaps TRBD2 (6 bases). V was cut by 1 base and J by 1 base, with 10 bases left in between. The length of the CDR3 is 15 residues. Germline-derived CDR1 and CDR2 are MDHEN and SYDVKM. CDR3 sequence reads: CASSLFAGSQETQYF. The CDR3 DNA sequence: TGTGCCAGCAGTTTATTCGCGGGGAGCCAAGAGACCCAGTACTTC.

This rearrangement joins TRBV6-2 or TRBV6-3 to TRBJ2-7; tentatively, D is TRBD1 (5 bases). Trimming left V 5 bases short and J 2 bases short, with 10 bases between. The germline V gene has CDR1 MNHEY and CDR2 SVGEGT. The CDR3 spans 13 residues. The CDR3 spells CASSRTSTYEQYF. For the CDR3, the DNA is TGTGCCAGCAGTCGGACAAGCACCTACGAGCAGTACTTC.